This T cell receptor (beta chain) is from a study of cytomegalovirus exposure and HLA in healthy donors. The overall study: A previous analysis identified 95 million to 130 million unique TCR beta sequences derived from roughly 190 million T cells.

The primer mix had 60 Vbeta and 13 Jbeta primers. TCRdb keeps only in-frame clones here, not all; method: immunoSEQ multiplex PCR. The table shows roughly 100,000 clones, with just under 80% occurring only once. V was clipped by 2 bases and J by 3 bases; unmatched bases: 4. The CDR3 totals 16 residues. Germline V gene lookup returns CDR1 SGHRS and CDR2 YFSETQ. Regarding the study as a whole: Among the sequence variants, a highly shared cluster was likely an artifact of sequencing. Upon later analysis, TCR association rates were observed to vary by HLA locus, being highest for DRB1 and lowest for HLA-C.

Of note for this clone: The antigen remains undetermined.

Specimen: PBMCs. The J gene is TRBJ2-3, the V gene TRBV5-1; 12 bases are shared with TRBD2. The sequence was obtained from a male donor in good health and CMV-seronegative. Here the CDR3 reads CASSLRTSGETDTQYF. The DNA of the CDR3 is TGCGCCAGCAGCTTAAGGACTAGCGGGGAGACAGATACGCAGTATTTT.